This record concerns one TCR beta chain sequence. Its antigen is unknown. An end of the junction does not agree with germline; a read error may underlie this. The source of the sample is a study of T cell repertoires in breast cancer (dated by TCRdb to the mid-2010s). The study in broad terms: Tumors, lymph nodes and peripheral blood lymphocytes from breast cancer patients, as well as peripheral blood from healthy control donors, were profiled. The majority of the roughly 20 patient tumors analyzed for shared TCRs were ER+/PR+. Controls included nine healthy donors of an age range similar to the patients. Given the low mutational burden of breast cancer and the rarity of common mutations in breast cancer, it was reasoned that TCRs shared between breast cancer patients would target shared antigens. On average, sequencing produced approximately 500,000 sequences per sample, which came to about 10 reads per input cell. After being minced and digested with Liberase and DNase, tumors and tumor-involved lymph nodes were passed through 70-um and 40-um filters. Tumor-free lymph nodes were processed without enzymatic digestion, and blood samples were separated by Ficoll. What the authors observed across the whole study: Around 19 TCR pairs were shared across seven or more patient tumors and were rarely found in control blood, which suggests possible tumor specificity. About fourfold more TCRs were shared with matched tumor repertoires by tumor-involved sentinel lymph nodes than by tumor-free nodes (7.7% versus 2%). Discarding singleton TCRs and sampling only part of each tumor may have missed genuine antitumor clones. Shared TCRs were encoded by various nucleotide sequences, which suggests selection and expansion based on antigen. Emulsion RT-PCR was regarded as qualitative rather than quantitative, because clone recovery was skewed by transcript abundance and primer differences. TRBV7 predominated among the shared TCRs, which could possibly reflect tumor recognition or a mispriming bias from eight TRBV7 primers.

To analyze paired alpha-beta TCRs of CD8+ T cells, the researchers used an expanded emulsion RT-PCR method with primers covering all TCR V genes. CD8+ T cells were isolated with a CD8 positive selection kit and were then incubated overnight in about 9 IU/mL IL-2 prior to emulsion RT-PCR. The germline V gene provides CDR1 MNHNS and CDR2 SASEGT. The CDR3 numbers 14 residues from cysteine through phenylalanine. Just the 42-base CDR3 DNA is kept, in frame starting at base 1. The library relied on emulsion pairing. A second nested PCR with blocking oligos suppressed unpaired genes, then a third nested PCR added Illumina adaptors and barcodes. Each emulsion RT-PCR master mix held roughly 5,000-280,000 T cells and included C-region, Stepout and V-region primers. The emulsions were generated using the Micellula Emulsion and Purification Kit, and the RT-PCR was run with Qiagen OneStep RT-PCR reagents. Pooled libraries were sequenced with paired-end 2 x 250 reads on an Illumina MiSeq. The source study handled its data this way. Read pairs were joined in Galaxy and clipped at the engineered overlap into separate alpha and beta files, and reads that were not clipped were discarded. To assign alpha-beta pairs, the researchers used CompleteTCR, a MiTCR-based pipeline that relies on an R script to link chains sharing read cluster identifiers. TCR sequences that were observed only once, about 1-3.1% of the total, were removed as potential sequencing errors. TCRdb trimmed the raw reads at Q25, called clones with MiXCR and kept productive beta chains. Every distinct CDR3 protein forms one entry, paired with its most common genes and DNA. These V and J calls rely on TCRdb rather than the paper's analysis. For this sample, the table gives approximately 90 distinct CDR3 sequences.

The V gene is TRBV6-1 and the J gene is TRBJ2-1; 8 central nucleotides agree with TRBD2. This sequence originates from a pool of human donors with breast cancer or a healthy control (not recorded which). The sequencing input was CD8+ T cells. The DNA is TGCGCCAACAACGGGAGGGCCATTAACGATGAGCAGTTCTTC. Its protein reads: CANNGRAINDEQFF.